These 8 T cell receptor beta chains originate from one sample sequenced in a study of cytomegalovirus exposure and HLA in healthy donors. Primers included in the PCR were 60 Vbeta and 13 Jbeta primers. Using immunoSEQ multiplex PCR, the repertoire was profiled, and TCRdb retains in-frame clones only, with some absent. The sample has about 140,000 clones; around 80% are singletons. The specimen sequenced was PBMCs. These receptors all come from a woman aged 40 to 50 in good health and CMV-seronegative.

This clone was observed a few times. CDR3: CASRGPTTYEQYF. Here the CDR3 DNA reads TGTGCCAGTAGAGGACCGACTACCTACGAGCAGTACTTC. The V call is TRBV19, the J call TRBJ2-7; TRBD2 might be the D (5 bases). The V end was cut by 6 bases, the J end by 2 bases, with 11 bases between. This CDR3 has 13 residues. CDR1 is LNHDA, CDR2 SQIVND, per germline (reference sequence). The variable domain in full, completed from reference TRBV19 and TRBJ2-7, reads DGGITQSPKYLFRKEGQNVTLSCEQNLNHDAMYWYRQDPGQGLRLIYYSQIVNDFQKGDIAEGYSVSREKKESFPLTVTSAQKNPTAFYLCASRGPTTYEQYFGPGTRLTVT.

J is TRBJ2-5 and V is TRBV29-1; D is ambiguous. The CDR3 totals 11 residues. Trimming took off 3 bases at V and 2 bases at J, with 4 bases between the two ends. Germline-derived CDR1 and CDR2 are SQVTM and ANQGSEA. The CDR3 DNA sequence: TGCAGCGTTGATATACAAGAGACCCAGTACTTC. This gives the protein CSVDIQETQYF.

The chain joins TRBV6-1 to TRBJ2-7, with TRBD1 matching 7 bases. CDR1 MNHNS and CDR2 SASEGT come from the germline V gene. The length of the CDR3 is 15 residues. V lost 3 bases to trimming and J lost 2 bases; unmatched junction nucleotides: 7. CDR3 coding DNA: TGTGCCAGCAGTGACCAACAGGGGTTTACCTACGAGCAGTACTTC. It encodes CASSDQQGFTYEQYF.

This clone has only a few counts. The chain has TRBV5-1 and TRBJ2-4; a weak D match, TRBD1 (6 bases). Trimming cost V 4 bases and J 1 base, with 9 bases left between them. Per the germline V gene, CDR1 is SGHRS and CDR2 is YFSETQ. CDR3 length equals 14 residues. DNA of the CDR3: TGCGCCAGCAGCCTTCAGGGGGCCAAAAACATTCAGTACTTC. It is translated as CASSLQGAKNIQYF.

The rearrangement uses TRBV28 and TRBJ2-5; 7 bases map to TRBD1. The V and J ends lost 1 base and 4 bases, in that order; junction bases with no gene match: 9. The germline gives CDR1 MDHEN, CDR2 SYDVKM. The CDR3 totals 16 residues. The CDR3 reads CASSLYYTGARETQYF. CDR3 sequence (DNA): TGTGCCAGCAGTTTATACTACACAGGGGCACGAGAGACCCAGTACTTC.

The CDR3 bases are TGTGCCAGCACCTGGGCGGGGACCCCGGGACTAGCGGGAGGATACGAGCAGTACTTC. Translated, it gives CASTWAGTPGLAGGYEQYF. The chain carries TRBV2 and TRBJ2-7; the match to TRBD2 covers 15 bases. V was clipped by 7 bases and J by 4 bases; unmatched bases: 17. CDR3 length: 19 amino acids. Germline V gene data show CDR1 as SNHLY and CDR2 as FYNNEI.

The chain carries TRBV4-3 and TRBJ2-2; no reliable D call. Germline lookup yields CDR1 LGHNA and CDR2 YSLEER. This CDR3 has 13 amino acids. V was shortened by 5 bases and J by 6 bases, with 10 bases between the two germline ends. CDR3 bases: TGCGCCAGCAGCTCAGATCCCGCCGGGGAGCTGTTTTTT. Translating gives CASSSDPAGELFF.

CDR3 sequence (DNA): TGTGCCAGCAGCTTAGACGGGACTGGGGGGCAGTATTTT. Protein product: CASSLDGTGGQYF. J is TRBJ2-3 and V is TRBV7-9; D is perhaps TRBD2 (6 bases). The length of the CDR3 is 13 residues. The V end lost 1 base, the J end lost 11 bases, and 13 bases lay between the germline ends. Per the germline V gene, CDR1 is SEHNR and CDR2 is FQNEAQ (reference sequence).